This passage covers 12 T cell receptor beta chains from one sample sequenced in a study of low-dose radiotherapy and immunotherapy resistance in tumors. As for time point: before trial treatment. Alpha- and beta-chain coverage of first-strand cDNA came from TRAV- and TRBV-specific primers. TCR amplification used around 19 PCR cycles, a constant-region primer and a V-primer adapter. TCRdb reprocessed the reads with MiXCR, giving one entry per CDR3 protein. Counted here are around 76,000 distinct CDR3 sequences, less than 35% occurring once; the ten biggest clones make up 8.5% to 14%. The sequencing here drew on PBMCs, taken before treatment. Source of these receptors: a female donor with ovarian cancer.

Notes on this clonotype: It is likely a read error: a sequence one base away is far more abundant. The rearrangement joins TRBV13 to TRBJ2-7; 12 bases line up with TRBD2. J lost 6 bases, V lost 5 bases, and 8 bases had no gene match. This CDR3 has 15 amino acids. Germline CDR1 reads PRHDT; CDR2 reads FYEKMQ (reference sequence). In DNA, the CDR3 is TGTGCCAGCAGCATCCAGACTAGCGGGAGTCGCGAGCAGTACTTC. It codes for CASSIQTSGSREQYF.

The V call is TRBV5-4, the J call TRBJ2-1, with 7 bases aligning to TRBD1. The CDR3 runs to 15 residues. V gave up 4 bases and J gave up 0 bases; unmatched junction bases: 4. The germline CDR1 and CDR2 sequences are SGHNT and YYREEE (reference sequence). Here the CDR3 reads CASSQGQSSYNEQFF. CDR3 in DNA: TGTGCCAGCAGCCAGGGACAGAGCTCCTACAATGAGCAGTTCTTC. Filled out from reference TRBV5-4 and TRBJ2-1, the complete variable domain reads ETGVTQSPTHLIKTRGQQVTLRCSSQSGHNTVSWYQQALGQGPQFIFQYYREEENGRGNFPPRFSGLQFPNYSSELNVNALELDDSALYLCASSQGQSSYNEQFFGPGTRLTVL.

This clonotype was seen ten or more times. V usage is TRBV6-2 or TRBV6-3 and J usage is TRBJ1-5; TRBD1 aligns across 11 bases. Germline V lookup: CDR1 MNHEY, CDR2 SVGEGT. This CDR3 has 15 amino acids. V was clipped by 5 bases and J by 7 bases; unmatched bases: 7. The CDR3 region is CASSRAGDRGQPQHF. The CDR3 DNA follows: TGTGCCAGCAGTCGGGCTGGGGACAGGGGGCAGCCCCAGCATTTT.

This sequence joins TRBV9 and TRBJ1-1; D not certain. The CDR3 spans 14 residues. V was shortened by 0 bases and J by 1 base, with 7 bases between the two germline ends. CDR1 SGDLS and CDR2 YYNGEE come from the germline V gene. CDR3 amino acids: CASSVGVQNTEAFF. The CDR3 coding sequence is TGTGCCAGCAGCGTAGGGGTACAGAACACTGAAGCTTTCTTT. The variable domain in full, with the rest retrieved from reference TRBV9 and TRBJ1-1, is DSGVTQTPKHLITATGQRVTLRCSPRSGDLSVYWYQQSLDQGLQFLIQYYNGEERAKGNILERFSAQQFPDLHSELNLSSLELGDSALYFCASSVGVQNTEAFFGQGTRLTVV.

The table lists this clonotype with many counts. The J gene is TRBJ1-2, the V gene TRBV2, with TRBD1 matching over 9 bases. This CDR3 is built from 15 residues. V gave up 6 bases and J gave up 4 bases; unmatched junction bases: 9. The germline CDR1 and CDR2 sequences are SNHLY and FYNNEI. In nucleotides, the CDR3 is TGTGCCAGCAGCCCTGGACAGGGGCTTGGCTATGGCTACACCTTC. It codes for CASSPGQGLGYGYTF.

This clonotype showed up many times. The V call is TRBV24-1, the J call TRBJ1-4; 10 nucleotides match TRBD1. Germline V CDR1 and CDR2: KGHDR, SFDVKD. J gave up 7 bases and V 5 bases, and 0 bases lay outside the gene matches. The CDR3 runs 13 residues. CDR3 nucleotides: TGTGCCACCAGTGGGACAGGGGGTGAAAAACTGTTTTTT. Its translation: CATSGTGGEKLFF.

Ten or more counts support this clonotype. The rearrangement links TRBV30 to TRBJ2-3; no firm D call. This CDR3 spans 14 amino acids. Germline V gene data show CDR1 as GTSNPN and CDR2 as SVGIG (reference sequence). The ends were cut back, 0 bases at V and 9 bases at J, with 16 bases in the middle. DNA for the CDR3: TGTGCCTGGAGTGTACGAGGTACGTTGAGGACGCAGTATTTT. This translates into CAWSVRGTLRTQYF.

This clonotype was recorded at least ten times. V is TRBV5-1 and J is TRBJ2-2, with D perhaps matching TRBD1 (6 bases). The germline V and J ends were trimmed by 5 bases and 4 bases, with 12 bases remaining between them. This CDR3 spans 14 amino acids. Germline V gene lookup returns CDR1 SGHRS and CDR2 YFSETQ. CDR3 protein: CASSPTGFTGELFF. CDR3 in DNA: TGCGCCAGCAGTCCTACAGGGTTCACCGGGGAGCTGTTTTTT.

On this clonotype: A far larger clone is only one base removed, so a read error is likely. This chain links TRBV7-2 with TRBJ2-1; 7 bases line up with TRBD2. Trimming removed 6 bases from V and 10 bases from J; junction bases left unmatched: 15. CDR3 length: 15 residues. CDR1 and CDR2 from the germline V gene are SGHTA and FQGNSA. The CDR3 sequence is CASSSTASGSYEQFF. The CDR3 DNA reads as TGTGCCAGCAGTTCGACCGCTAGCGGCTCCTACGAGCAGTTCTTC.

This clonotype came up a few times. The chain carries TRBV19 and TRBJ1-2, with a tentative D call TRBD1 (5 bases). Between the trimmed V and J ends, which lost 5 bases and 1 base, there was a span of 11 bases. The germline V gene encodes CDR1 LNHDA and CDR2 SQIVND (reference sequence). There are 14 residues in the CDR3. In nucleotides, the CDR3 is TGTGCCAGTAGTCCCGCCAGGGATAACTATGGCTACACCTTC. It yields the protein CASSPARDNYGYTF.

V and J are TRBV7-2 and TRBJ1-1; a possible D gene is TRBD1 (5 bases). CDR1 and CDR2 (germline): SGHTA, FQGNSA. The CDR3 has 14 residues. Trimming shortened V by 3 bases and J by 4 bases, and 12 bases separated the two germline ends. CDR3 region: CASSFGGSGTEAFF. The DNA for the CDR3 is TGTGCCAGCAGCTTTGGGGGTTCGGGCACTGAAGCTTTCTTT. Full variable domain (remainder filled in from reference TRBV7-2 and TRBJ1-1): GAGVSQSPSNKVTEKGKDVELRCDPISGHTALYWYRQSLGQGLEFLIYFQGNSAPDKSGLPSDRFSAERTGGSVSTLTIQRTQQEDSAVYLCASSFGGSGTEAFFGQGTRLTVV.

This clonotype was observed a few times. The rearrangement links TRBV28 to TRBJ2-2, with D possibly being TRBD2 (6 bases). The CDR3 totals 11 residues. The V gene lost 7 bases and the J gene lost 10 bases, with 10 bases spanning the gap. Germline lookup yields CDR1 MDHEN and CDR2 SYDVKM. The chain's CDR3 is CASKEGTELFF. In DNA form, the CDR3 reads TGTGCCAGCAAGGAGGGTACGGAGCTGTTTTTT.